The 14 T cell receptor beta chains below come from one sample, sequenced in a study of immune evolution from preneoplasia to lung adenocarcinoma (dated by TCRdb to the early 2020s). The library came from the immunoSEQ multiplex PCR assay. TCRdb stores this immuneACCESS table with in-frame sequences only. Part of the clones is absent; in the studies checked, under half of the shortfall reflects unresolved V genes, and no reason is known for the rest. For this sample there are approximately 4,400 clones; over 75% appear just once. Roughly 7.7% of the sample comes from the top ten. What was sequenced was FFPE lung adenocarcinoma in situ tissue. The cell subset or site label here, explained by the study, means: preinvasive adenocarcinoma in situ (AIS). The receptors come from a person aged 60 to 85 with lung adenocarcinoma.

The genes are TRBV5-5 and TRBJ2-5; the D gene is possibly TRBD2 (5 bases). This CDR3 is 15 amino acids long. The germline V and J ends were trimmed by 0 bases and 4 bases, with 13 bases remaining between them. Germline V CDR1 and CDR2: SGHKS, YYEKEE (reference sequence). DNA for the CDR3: TGTGCCAGCAGCTTGGCCCCCGCGGACTTAGAGACCCAGTACTTC. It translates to CASSLAPADLETQYF.

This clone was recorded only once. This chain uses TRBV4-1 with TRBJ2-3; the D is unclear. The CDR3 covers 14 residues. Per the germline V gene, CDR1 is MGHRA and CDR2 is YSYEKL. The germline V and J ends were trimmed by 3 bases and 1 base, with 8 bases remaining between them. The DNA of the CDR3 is TGCGCCAGCAGCCAGAGGCAGGGCACAGATACGCAGTATTTT. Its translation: CASSQRQGTDTQYF.

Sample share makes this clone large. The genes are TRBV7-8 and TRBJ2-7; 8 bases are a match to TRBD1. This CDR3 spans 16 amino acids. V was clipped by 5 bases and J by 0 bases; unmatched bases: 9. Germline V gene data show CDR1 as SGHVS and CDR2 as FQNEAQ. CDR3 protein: CASSLLSGTGSYEQYF. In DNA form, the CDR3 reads TGTGCCAGCAGCCTATTGTCCGGGACAGGCTCCTACGAGCAGTACTTC.

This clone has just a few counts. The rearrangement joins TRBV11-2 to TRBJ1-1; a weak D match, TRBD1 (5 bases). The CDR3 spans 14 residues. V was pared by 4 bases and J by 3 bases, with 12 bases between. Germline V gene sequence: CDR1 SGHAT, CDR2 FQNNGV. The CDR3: CASSSGLSDTEAFF. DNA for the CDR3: TGTGCCAGCAGCTCAGGGTTGTCGGACACTGAAGCTTTCTTT.

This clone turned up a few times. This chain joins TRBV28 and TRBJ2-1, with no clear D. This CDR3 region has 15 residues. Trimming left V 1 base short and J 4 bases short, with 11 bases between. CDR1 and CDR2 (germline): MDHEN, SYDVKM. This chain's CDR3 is CASSLLPLNYNEQFF. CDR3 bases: TGTGCCAGCAGTTTATTACCGTTAAATTACAATGAGCAGTTCTTC.

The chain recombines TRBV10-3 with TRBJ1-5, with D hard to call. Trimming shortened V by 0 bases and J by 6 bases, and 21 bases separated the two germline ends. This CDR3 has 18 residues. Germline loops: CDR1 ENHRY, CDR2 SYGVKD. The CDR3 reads CAISESMAEPPGSQPQHF. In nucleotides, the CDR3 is TGTGCCATCAGTGAGTCGATGGCAGAACCCCCAGGTTCTCAGCCCCAGCATTTT.

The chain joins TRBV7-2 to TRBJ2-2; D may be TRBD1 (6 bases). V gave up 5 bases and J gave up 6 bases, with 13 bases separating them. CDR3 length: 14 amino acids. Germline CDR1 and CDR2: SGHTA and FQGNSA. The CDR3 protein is CASSARPGAGELFF. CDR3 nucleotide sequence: TGTGCCAGCAGCGCCAGACCAGGGGCCGGGGAGCTGTTTTTT. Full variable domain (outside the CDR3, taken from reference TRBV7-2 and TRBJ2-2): GAGVSQSPSNKVTEKGKDVELRCDPISGHTALYWYRQSLGQGLEFLIYFQGNSAPDKSGLPSDRFSAERTGGSVSTLTIQRTQQEDSAVYLCASSARPGAGELFFGEGSRLTVL.

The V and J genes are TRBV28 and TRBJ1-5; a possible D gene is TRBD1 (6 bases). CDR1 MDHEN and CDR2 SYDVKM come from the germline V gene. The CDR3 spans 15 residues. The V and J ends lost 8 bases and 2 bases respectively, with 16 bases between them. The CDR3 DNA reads TGTGCCAGCTCTACACAGGGACTTGGCAATCAGCCCCAGCATTTT. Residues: CASSTQGLGNQPQHF. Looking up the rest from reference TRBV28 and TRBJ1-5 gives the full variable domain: DVKVTQSSRYLVKRTGEKVFLECVQDMDHENMFWYRQDPGLGLRLIYFSYDVKMKEKGDIPEGYSVSREKKERFSLILESASTNQTSMYLCASSTQGLGNQPQHFGDGTRLSIL.

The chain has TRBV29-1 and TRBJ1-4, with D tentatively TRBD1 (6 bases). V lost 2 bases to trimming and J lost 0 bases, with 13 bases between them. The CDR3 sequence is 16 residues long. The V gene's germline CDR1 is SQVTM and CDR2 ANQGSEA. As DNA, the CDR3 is TGCAGCGTTGAACCAGGGACATCCCCAACTAATGAAAAACTGTTTTTT. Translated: CSVEPGTSPTNEKLFF.

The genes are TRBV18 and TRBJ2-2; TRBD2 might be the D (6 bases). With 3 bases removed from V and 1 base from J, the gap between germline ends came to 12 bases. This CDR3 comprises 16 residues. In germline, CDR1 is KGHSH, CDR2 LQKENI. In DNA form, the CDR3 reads TGTGCCAGCTCACCGGGACTTGCGGTGAACACCGGGGAGCTGTTTTTT. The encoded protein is CASSPGLAVNTGELFF.

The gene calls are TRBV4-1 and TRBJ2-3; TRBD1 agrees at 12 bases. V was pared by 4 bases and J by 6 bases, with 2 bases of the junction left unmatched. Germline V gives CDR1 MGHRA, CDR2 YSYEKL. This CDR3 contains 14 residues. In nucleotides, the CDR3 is TGCGCCAGCAGCCCCGGGACAGGGGGCGATACGCAGTATTTT. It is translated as CASSPGTGGDTQYF.

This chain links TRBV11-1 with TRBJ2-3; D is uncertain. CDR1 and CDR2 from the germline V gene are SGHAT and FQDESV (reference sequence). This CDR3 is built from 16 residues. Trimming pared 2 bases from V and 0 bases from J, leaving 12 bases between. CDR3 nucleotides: TGTGCCAGCAGCTTATTCGGAGCCACTAGCACAGATACGCAGTATTTT. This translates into CASSLFGATSTDTQYF.

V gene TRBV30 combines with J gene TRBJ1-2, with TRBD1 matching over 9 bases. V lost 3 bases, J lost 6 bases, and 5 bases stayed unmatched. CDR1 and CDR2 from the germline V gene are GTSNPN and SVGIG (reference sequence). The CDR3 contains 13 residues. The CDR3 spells CAWSFTGGNGYTF. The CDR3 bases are TGTGCCTGGAGCTTCACAGGGGGCAATGGCTACACCTTC.

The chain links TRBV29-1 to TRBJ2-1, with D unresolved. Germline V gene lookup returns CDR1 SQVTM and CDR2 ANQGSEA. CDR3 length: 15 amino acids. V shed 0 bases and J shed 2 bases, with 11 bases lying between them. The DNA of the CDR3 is TGCAGCGTTGAAGAGGAGCAGAGACCCTACAATGAGCAGTTCTTC. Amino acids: CSVEEEQRPYNEQFF.